One sample yielded the 17 T cell receptor beta chains listed below, sequenced in a study of cytomegalovirus exposure and HLA in healthy donors. Assay: immunoSEQ multiplex PCR; the TCRdb copy retains only in-frame clones and omits some. Altogether 110,000 or so clones are present, around 85% being singletons, with the ten largest covering under 2.5%. The sequenced sample consisted of PBMCs. These receptors all come from a woman aged 30 to 39 in good health and CMV-seronegative.

The rearrangement links TRBV2 to TRBJ2-5; 11 bases map to TRBD2. Germline V gives CDR1 SNHLY, CDR2 FYNNEI. V shed 8 bases, J shed 2 bases, and the junction held 4 bases outside the gene matches. The CDR3 is 14 amino acids. CDR3: CASVLAGGQETQYF. The CDR3 DNA sequence: TGTGCCAGCGTTCTAGCGGGGGGACAAGAGACCCAGTACTTC.

This clone was seen once. The chain couples TRBV7-2 to TRBJ2-3; maybe TRBD1 (6 bases). This CDR3 comprises 13 residues. Germline V gives CDR1 SGHTA, CDR2 FQGNSA. V lost 5 bases, J lost 4 bases, and 10 bases lay in between. The CDR3 bases are TGTGCCAGCAGCCTAGAGGGGGCAGATACGCAGTATTTT. This sequence encodes CASSLEGADTQYF. The complete variable domain, with remaining parts taken from reference TRBV7-2 and TRBJ2-3, reads GAGVSQSPSNKVTEKGKDVELRCDPISGHTALYWYRQSLGQGLEFLIYFQGNSAPDKSGLPSDRFSAERTGGSVSTLTIQRTQQEDSAVYLCASSLEGADTQYFGPGTRLTVL.

The genes are TRBV11-2 and TRBJ2-3, with D tentatively TRBD2 (6 bases). The CDR3 has 11 residues. The germline gives CDR1 SGHAT, CDR2 FQNNGV. Trimming took 1 base from V and 11 from J, leaving 7 bases between them. The CDR3 coding sequence is TGTGCCAGCAGCTTAGGGCGGGGGCAGTATTTT. This encodes CASSLGRGQYF.

The V and J genes are TRBV19 and TRBJ2-5; 7 nucleotides agree with TRBD1. V was clipped by 5 bases and J by 3 bases; unmatched bases: 6. The CDR3 consists of 14 residues. In germline, CDR1 is LNHDA, CDR2 SQIVND (reference sequence). CDR3 in DNA: TGTGCCAGTAGTGCGCACAGGGGTGAAGAGACCCAGTACTTC. Residues: CASSAHRGEETQYF.

This clone is medium-sized by share. This rearrangement joins TRBV29-1 to TRBJ1-2; D may be TRBD1 (6 bases). V was shortened by 6 bases and J by 3 bases, with 14 bases between the two germline ends. The CDR3 spans 13 residues. The germline V gene has CDR1 SQVTM and CDR2 ANQGSEA. CDR3 bases: TGCAGCGTGGAGGGAGGGGGGTACTATGGCTACACCTTC. Its translation: CSVEGGGYYGYTF.

V and J are TRBV29-1 and TRBJ1-1; D remains unclear. The CDR3 runs to 13 residues. V lost 7 bases and J lost 0, with 12 bases in between. Per germline, CDR1 SQVTM and CDR2 ANQGSEA. The CDR3 coding sequence is TGCAGCGCCAACGGACTCATGAACACTGAAGCTTTCTTT. It encodes CSANGLMNTEAFF. The full variable domain, rest sourced from reference TRBV29-1 and TRBJ1-1, is SAVISQKPSRDICQRGTSLTIQCQVDSQVTMMFWYRQQPGQSLTLIATANQGSEATYESGFVIDKFPISRPNLTFSTLTVSNMSPEDSSIYLCSANGLMNTEAFFGQGTRLTVV.

The V call is TRBV7-2, the J call TRBJ2-5; 10 bases fit TRBD2. The CDR3 totals 18 residues. Germline CDR1 and CDR2: SGHTA and FQGNSA. V shed 1 base and J 0 bases; nucleotides not matched to a gene: 8. CDR3 amino acids: CASSLDLAGARYQETQYF. The CDR3 nucleotides read TGTGCCAGCAGCTTAGACCTAGCGGGGGCGAGGTACCAAGAGACCCAGTACTTC.

This chain links TRBV6-5 with TRBJ2-7; 8 positions match TRBD1. V lost 6 bases and J lost 1; bases outside the gene matches: 5. The CDR3 covers 14 residues. Per germline, CDR1 MNHEY and CDR2 SVGAGI. For the CDR3, the DNA is TGTGCCAGCAGAATGACAGGGGTGTCCTACGAGCAGTACTTC. Amino acid sequence: CASRMTGVSYEQYF.

This clone is a singleton in its sample. J is TRBJ2-1 and V is TRBV5-6, with D maybe TRBD2 (5 bases). Germline V gene lookup returns CDR1 SGHDT and CDR2 YYEEEE. V was trimmed by 0 bases and J by 9 bases, leaving 19 bases between them. The CDR3 sequence is 16 residues long. CDR3: CASSLADSAGRREQFF. The CDR3 DNA reads TGTGCCAGCAGCTTGGCAGATAGCGCTGGCCGACGTGAGCAGTTCTTC.

V is TRBV7-2 and J is TRBJ2-5; TRBD2 aligns across 9 bases. This CDR3 comprises 15 residues. Germline V gives CDR1 SGHTA, CDR2 FQGNSA. V shed 5 bases and J 1 base; nucleotides not matched to a gene: 5. In nucleotides, the CDR3 is TGTGCCAGCAGCCCTAGCGGGATTCCCCAAGAGACCCAGTACTTC. Protein product: CASSPSGIPQETQYF.

The V and J genes are TRBV7-9 and TRBJ2-1; 9 bases fit TRBD2. The CDR3 sequence is 16 residues long. Germline CDR1 SEHNR, CDR2 FQNEAQ (reference sequence). Trimming took 1 base from V and 5 from J; bases not matched to a gene: 6. CDR3 nucleotides: TGTGCCAGCAGCTTAGGGTTGACTAGCGGCAACAATGAGCAGTTCTTC. This gives the protein CASSLGLTSGNNEQFF. The full variable domain, its missing parts supplied by reference TRBV7-9 and TRBJ2-1, is DTGVSQNPRHKITKRGQNVTFRCDPISEHNRLYWYRQTLGQGPEFLTYFQNEAQLEKSRLLSDRFSAERPKGSFSTLEIQRTEQGDSAMYLCASSLGLTSGNNEQFFGPGTRLTVL.

J is TRBJ2-2 and V is TRBV5-1; D is perhaps TRBD1 (5 bases). Germline V CDR1 and CDR2: SGHRS, YFSETQ. The ends were cut back, 1 base at V and 2 bases at J, with 9 bases in the middle. This CDR3 has 15 residues. CDR3: CASSLTGTNTGELFF. The CDR3 region has the DNA TGCGCCAGCAGCTTGACAGGTACAAACACCGGGGAGCTGTTTTTT. Full variable domain (outside the CDR3, taken from reference TRBV5-1 and TRBJ2-2): KAGVTQTPRYLIKTRGQQVTLSCSPISGHRSVSWYQQTPGQGLQFLFEYFSETQRNKGNFPGRFSGRQFSNSRSEMNVSTLELGDSALYLCASSLTGTNTGELFFGEGSRLTVL.

The chain carries TRBV6-5 and TRBJ2-3, with 8 positions matching TRBD1. The CDR3 runs to 11 residues. V lost 7 bases, J lost 9 bases, and 3 bases stayed unmatched. Germline V lookup: CDR1 MNHEY, CDR2 SVGAGI. CDR3 protein: CASTRTGTQYF. CDR3 sequence (DNA): TGTGCCAGCACCAGGACAGGGACGCAGTATTTT.

This rearrangement joins TRBV9 to TRBJ1-6; no clear D. Deletions cut 0 bases from V and 10 bases from J, with 14 bases between. CDR1 and CDR2 from the germline V gene are SGDLS and YYNGEE. The CDR3 extends over 15 amino acids. Here the CDR3 DNA reads TGTGCCAGCAGCGTAGATTCCAGGCAGGAATCACCCCTCCACTTT. Translation gives CASSVDSRQESPLHF.

The chain has TRBV10-3 and TRBJ1-3; tentative D call: TRBD1 (5 bases). The germline CDR1 and CDR2 sequences are ENHRY and SYGVKD. This CDR3 is 14 amino acids long. V gave up 4 bases and J gave up 2 bases, with 9 bases separating them. DNA of the CDR3: TGTGCCATCAGTGGGACAACCGCTGGAAACACCATATATTTT. This codes for CAISGTTAGNTIYF.

This sequence joins TRBV11-3 and TRBJ2-1; D gene unclear. This CDR3 is 14 amino acids long. Germline lookup yields CDR1 SGHNT and CDR2 YENEEA. V lost 2 bases and J 6 bases, leaving 11 bases between the germline ends. CDR3 in DNA: TGTGCCAGCAGCTTAAATCCCCTACCCAATGAGCAGTTCTTC. This sequence encodes CASSLNPLPNEQFF.

The rearrangement links TRBV15 to TRBJ1-3; no clear D gene. Germline loops: CDR1 LNHNV, CDR2 YYDKDF (reference sequence). Trimming shortened V by 0 bases and J by 0 bases, and 9 bases separated the two germline ends. The CDR3 sequence is 16 residues long. The CDR3 loop reads CATSREARSSGNTIYF. The CDR3 region has the DNA TGTGCCACCAGCAGAGAGGCGCGGAGCTCTGGAAACACCATATATTTT.